The T cell receptor beta chain described here comes from a study of Tregs in tolerant kidney transplant recipients. Germline CDR1 and CDR2: SGHDT and YYEEEE. Trimming took off 3 bases at V and 2 bases at J, with 15 bases between the two ends. This CDR3 is 16 amino acids long. Clones were read by immunoSEQ multiplex PCR, and TCRdb kept only the in-frame ones, dropping some. The profile shows under 300,000 clones, roughly 80% of them singletons. Study-wide results and caveats: This study did not directly address biological reproducibility.

Unstimulated regulatory T cells (CD4+CD25+CD127-), CD4+CD25- non-regulatory cells, CD4 and CD8 cells were FACS-sorted from thawed PBMCs. About this clone itself: Its antigen is not known.

The chain combines TRBV5-6 with TRBJ1-5, with D possibly TRBD1 on 6 matching bases. Sequencing used CD4+ T cells from blood. This TCR came from a human donor in good health. The CDR3 spells CASSWWDTLGNQPQHF. In DNA, the CDR3 is TGTGCCAGCAGCTGGTGGGACACCCTGGGCAATCAGCCCCAGCATTTT. Complete variable domain (other parts from reference TRBV5-6 and TRBJ1-5): DAGVTQSPTHLIKTRGQQVTLRCSPKSGHDTVSWYQQALGQGPQFIFQYYEEEERQRGNFPDRFSGHQFPNYSSELNVNALLLGDSALYLCASSWWDTLGNQPQHFGDGTRLSIL.